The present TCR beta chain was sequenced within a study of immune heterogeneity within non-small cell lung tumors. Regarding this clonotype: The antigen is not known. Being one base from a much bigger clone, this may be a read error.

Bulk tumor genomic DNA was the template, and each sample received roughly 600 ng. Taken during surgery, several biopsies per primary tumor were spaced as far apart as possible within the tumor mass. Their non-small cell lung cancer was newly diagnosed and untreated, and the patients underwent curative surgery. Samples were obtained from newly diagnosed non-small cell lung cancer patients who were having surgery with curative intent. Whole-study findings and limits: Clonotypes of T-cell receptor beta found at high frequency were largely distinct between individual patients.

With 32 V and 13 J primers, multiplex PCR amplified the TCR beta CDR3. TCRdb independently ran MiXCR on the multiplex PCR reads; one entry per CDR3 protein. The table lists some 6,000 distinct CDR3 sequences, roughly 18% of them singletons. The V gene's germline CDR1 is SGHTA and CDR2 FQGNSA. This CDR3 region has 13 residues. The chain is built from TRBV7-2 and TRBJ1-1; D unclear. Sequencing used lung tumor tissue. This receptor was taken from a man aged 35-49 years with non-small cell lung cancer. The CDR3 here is CASSIEPNTEDFF. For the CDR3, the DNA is TGTGCCAGCAGCATCGAGCCGAACACTGAAGATTTCTTT.